Only one count was recorded for the clone carrying this TCR beta chain. The data were obtained in a study of blood T cell repertoires in COVID-19. Repertoires were generated with immunoSEQ multiplex PCR, while TCRdb's copy carries only in-frame clones and drops some. This sample has some 97,000 clones, with around four fifths found just once. Germline CDR1 reads SGHKS; CDR2 reads YYEKEE (reference sequence). V shed 0 bases, J shed 14 bases, and the junction held 10 bases outside the gene matches. This CDR3 has 15 amino acids. Material: peripheral blood. V is TRBV5-5 and J is TRBJ2-1, with TRBD2 matching over 11 bases. The receptor's source is a woman in her 70s with acute or convalescent COVID-19. Here the CDR3 DNA reads TGTGCCAGCAGCTTGGGGGCTAGCGGGGGGCCGGAGGAGTTCTTC. It is translated as CASSLGASGGPEEFF.